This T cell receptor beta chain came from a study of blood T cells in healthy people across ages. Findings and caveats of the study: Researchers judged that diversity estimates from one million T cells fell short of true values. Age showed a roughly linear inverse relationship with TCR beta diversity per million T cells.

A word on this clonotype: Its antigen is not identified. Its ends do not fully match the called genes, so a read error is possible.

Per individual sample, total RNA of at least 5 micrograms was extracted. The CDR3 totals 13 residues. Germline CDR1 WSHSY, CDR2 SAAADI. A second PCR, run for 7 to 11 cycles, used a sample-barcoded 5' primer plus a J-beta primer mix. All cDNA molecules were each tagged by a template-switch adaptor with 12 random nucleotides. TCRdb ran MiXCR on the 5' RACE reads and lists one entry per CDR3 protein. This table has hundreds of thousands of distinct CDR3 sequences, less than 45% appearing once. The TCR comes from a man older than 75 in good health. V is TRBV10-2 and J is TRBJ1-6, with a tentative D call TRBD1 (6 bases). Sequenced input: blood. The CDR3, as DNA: TGCGCCAGCAGCCACAGGGAGAATTCACCCCCCCACTTT. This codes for CASSHRENSPPHF.